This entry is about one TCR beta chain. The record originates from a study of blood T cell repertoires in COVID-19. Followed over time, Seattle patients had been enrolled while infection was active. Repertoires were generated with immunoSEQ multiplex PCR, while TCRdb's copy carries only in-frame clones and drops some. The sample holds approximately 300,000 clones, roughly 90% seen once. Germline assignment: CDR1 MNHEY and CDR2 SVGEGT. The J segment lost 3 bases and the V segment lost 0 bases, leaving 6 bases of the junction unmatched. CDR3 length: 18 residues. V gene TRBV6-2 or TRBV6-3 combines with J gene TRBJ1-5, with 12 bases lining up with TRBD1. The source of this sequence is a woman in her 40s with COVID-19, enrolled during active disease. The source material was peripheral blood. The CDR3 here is CASSYSTGTGGFNQPQHF. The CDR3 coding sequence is TGTGCCAGCAGTTACTCGACCGGGACAGGGGGCTTCAATCAGCCCCAGCATTTT.